These 17 T cell receptor beta chains share one sample of origin, sequenced in a study of control samples from healthy donors and cancer patients. Repertoires were generated with immunoSEQ multiplex PCR, while TCRdb's copy carries only in-frame clones and drops some. Of over 90,000 clones listed, roughly 89% are singletons. The sample taken for sequencing was PBMCs. These receptors were collected from a man in his fifties or sixties with lung cancer.

This sequence joins TRBV6-5 and TRBJ2-7; no clear D. Germline V gene sequence: CDR1 MNHEY, CDR2 SVGAGI. With 10 bases removed from V and 1 base from J, the gap between germline ends came to 14 bases. CDR3 length: 13 residues. The CDR3 region has the DNA TGTGCCACGGAATCGGAGAGATCCTACGAGCAGTACTTC. It codes for CATESERSYEQYF.

The chain uses TRBV10-1 and TRBJ1-5; 7 bases agree with TRBD1. Germline CDR1 WNHNN, CDR2 SYGVQD (reference sequence). The junction had 7 bases not matched to a gene; V was cut back by 4 bases and J by 1 base. The CDR3 length is 16 residues. The CDR3 loop is CASSVLQGTSNQPQHF. The CDR3 DNA reads as TGCGCCAGCAGTGTCCTACAGGGGACGAGCAATCAGCCCCAGCATTTT.

The chain carries TRBV5-6 and TRBJ1-1; no clear D gene. The CDR3 sequence is 16 residues long. Trimming removed 4 bases from V and 0 bases from J, with 16 bases in between. The germline V gene has CDR1 SGHDT and CDR2 YYEEEE. The CDR3 region has the DNA TGTGCCAGCAGCCTAGGACGGATGTCACTGAACACTGAAGCTTTCTTT. Translation: CASSLGRMSLNTEAFF.

The chain joins TRBV12-3 or TRBV12-4 to TRBJ1-3; D call uncertain. V was shortened by 2 bases and J by 4 bases, with 3 bases between the two germline ends. The CDR3 spans 12 residues. Here the CDR3 reads CASSLYGNTIYF. In DNA form, the CDR3 reads TGTGCCAGCAGTTTATACGGAAACACCATATATTTT.

This clone was found once. V usage is TRBV6-6 and J usage is TRBJ1-2; D gene uncertain. Germline CDR1 reads MNHNY; CDR2 reads SVGAGI (reference sequence). The CDR3 length is 13 residues. Trimming took off 4 bases at V and 8 bases at J, with 14 bases between the two ends. Here the CDR3 DNA reads TGTGCCAGCAGTTTTGGCTTCGAGGAGGGCTACACCTTC. This codes for CASSFGFEEGYTF.

This clone was counted between two and nine times. This chain links TRBV7-9 with TRBJ1-2; no clear D gene. V lost 0 bases and J lost 4, with 9 bases in between. CDR3 length: 14 residues. Germline-derived CDR1 and CDR2 are SEHNR and FQNEAQ (reference sequence). The DNA of the CDR3 is TGTGCCAGCAGCTTAGCGGACCCTGTCTATGGCTACACCTTC. Its translation is CASSLADPVYGYTF.

Details on this clone: A far larger clone is one base from this, pointing to a likely read error. The gene calls are TRBV7-3 and TRBJ1-1, with D perhaps matching TRBD1 (6 bases). The V gene's germline CDR1 is SGHTA and CDR2 FQGTGA. The CDR3 has 13 amino acids. Trimming took off 5 bases at V and 1 base at J, with 8 bases between the two ends. The CDR3 DNA reads TGTGCCAGCAGCCAACAGGGGAACACTGAAGCTTTCTTT. The encoded protein is CASSQQGNTEAFF.

V and J are TRBV4-2 and TRBJ2-3, with D uncertain. Germline V gene data show CDR1 as LGHNA and CDR2 as YNFKEQ. The CDR3 is made up of 15 amino acids. Trimming cost V 0 bases and J 2 bases, with 9 bases left between them. DNA for the CDR3: TGTGCCAGCAGCCAAGACCTTCTCTTCACAGATACGCAGTATTTT. Its protein product is CASSQDLLFTDTQYF.

V and J are TRBV2 and TRBJ1-2, with 8 nucleotides matching TRBD1. The J segment lost 4 bases and the V segment lost 6 bases, leaving 10 bases of the junction unmatched. This CDR3 contains 15 residues. CDR1 is SNHLY, CDR2 FYNNEI, per germline. The CDR3 DNA is TGTGCCAGCAGGGCCCAGCAGGGGGCAGGCTATGGCTACACCTTC. This sequence encodes CASRAQQGAGYGYTF.

V and J are TRBV2 and TRBJ2-5; the D gene could be TRBD1 or TRBD2 (6 bases each). This CDR3 has 18 amino acids. Between the trimmed V and J ends, which lost 1 base and 5 bases, there was a span of 23 bases. The germline gives CDR1 SNHLY, CDR2 FYNNEI. CDR3 bases: TGTGCCAGCAGTGAAGAGGCATCGGGGGCGGGGTATGGGGAGACCCAGTACTTC. Protein: CASSEEASGAGYGETQYF.

J is TRBJ2-3 and V is TRBV14; TRBD2 aligns across 9 bases. This CDR3 has 15 residues. Germline V gives CDR1 SGHDN, CDR2 FVKESK. Trimming at V came to 4 bases and at J to 1 base, leaving 3 bases not matched to a gene. Written as DNA, the CDR3 is TGTGCCAGCAGCCCTCTAGCGGGGCGCACAGATACGCAGTATTTT. This encodes CASSPLAGRTDTQYF.

The V and J genes are TRBV9 and TRBJ2-7; no clear D. From germline, CDR1 is SGDLS and CDR2 YYNGEE. The CDR3 runs to 14 residues. Deletions cut 0 bases from V and 0 bases from J, with 7 bases between. CDR3 nucleotide sequence: TGTGCCAGCAGCGTAGGGCGCTCCTCCTACGAGCAGTACTTC. The encoded protein is CASSVGRSSYEQYF.

The chain carries TRBV5-6 and TRBJ2-2; D ambiguous. The V end was cut by 1 base, the J end by 3 bases, with 13 bases between. The germline V gene has CDR1 SGHDT and CDR2 YYEEEE. This CDR3 region has 16 residues. The CDR3 protein is CASSLLATIDTGELFF. In DNA, the CDR3 is TGTGCCAGCAGCTTGCTTGCGACCATCGACACCGGGGAGCTGTTTTTT.

The chain has TRBV2 and TRBJ1-2, with 9 bases matching TRBD1. CDR3 length: 13 residues. The germline CDR1 and CDR2 sequences are SNHLY and FYNNEI. Trimming removed 6 bases from V and 8 bases from J; junction bases left unmatched: 7. In DNA, the CDR3 is TGTGCCAGCAGGGCCGGGACAGGGTACGGCTACACCTTC. Translation gives CASRAGTGYGYTF.

The rearrangement uses TRBV5-1 and TRBJ1-2; D remains ambiguous. Deletions cut 2 bases from V and 2 bases from J, with 7 bases between. The CDR3 is 13 amino acids. The germline V gene encodes CDR1 SGHRS and CDR2 YFSETQ. The CDR3 nucleotides are TGCGCCAGCAGCTTTGACTCAAACTATGGCTACACCTTC. Its protein product is CASSFDSNYGYTF. Using reference TRBV5-1 and TRBJ1-2 for the parts outside the CDR3, the full variable domain is KAGVTQTPRYLIKTRGQQVTLSCSPISGHRSVSWYQQTPGQGLQFLFEYFSETQRNKGNFPGRFSGRQFSNSRSEMNVSTLELGDSALYLCASSFDSNYGYTFGSGTRLTVV.

The genes are TRBV7-8 and TRBJ1-2; 11 bases are shared with TRBD1. J lost 6 bases, V lost 5 bases, and 11 bases had no gene match. The CDR3 sequence is 16 residues long. Germline assignment: CDR1 SGHVS and CDR2 FQNEAQ. CDR3 protein: CASSPRDRGFGDGYTF. The CDR3 DNA reads as TGTGCCAGCAGCCCAAGGGACAGGGGGTTTGGGGATGGCTACACCTTC.

This chain links TRBV6-2 or TRBV6-3 with TRBJ1-2; possibly TRBD1 for D (6 bases). The germline V gene has CDR1 MNHEY and CDR2 SVGEGT. V lost 2 bases and J lost 6, with 22 bases in between. The CDR3 sequence is 17 residues long. CDR3 protein: CASSYTNREWFAHGYTF. The CDR3 DNA sequence: TGTGCCAGCAGTTACACCAACAGGGAATGGTTTGCACATGGCTACACCTTC.